These 11 T cell receptor beta chains originate from one sample sequenced in a study of T-cell reconstitution after alpha-beta-depleted transplantation in children. During its preparation, the TCRbeta library received unique molecular identifiers. TCRdb reanalysed the PCR reads using MiXCR and keeps one entry per CDR3 protein. The repertoire has 60,000 to 80,000 distinct CDR3 sequences, 7.3% of them found once; the top ten carry around 2.4%. The material sequenced was PBMCs from the stem cell graft donor, taken from the stem cell graft. The receptors were gathered from a human donor who donated a stem cell graft to a child with acute lymphoblastic leukemia.

This clonotype occurred many times. The chain uses TRBV5-1 and TRBJ2-7, with 12 bases identical to TRBD2. Per germline, CDR1 SGHRS and CDR2 YFSETQ. There are 14 residues in the CDR3. V lost 4 bases to trimming and J lost 6 bases; unmatched junction nucleotides: 5. CDR3 DNA sequence: TGCGCCAGCAGCAGGACTAGCGGGACTCTCGAGCAGTACTTC. Translated, it gives CASSRTSGTLEQYF.

This clonotype was detected ten times or more. V usage is TRBV15 and J usage is TRBJ2-1, with 7 bases lining up with TRBD1. Germline CDR1 is LNHNV and CDR2 is YYDKDF (reference sequence). The ends lost 4 bases at V and 4 bases at J; junction bases unmatched: 4. This CDR3 spans 14 amino acids. The CDR3 loop reads CATSMGTDYNEQFF. As DNA, the CDR3 is TGTGCCACCAGCATGGGGACAGATTACAATGAGCAGTTCTTC. Full variable domain (rest looked up from reference TRBV15 and TRBJ2-1): DAMVIQNPRYQVTQFGKPVTLSCSQTLNHNVMYWYQQKSSQAPKLLFHYYDKDFNNEADTPDNFQSRRPNTSFCFLDIRSPGLGDTAMYLCATSMGTDYNEQFFGPGTRLTVL.

A single count supports this clonotype. CDR3 region: CASSLSGPEQYF. The CDR3 DNA reads TGTGCCAGCAGCTTGAGCGGGCCCGAGCAGTACTTC. The chain recombines TRBV13 with TRBJ2-7, with a possible D match to TRBD2 (6 bases). Germline lookup yields CDR1 PRHDT and CDR2 FYEKMQ (reference sequence). Trimming shortened V by 3 bases and J by 6 bases, and 9 bases separated the two germline ends. The CDR3 totals 12 residues. Based on the CDR3 plus reference TRBV13 and TRBJ2-7, the full variable domain is AAGVIQSPRHLIKEKRETATLKCYPIPRHDTVYWYQQGPGQDPQFLISFYEKMQSDKGSIPDRFSAQQFSDYHSELNMSSLELGDSALYFCASSLSGPEQYFGPGTRLTVT.

This clonotype was detected ten times or more. This chain connects TRBV29-1 to TRBJ2-7; tentatively, D is TRBD2 (5 bases). The V end lost 7 bases, the J end lost 4 bases, and 11 bases lay between the germline ends. In germline, CDR1 is SQVTM, CDR2 ANQGSEA. CDR3 length equals 11 residues. The CDR3 coding sequence is TGCAGCGGGGGAGTAGATTACGAGCAGTACTTC. Translation: CSGGVDYEQYF.

This clonotype appeared many times. This chain joins TRBV6-5 and TRBJ1-3; D remains unclear. This CDR3 contains 15 residues. Germline CDR1 reads MNHEY; CDR2 reads SVGAGI. Trimming left V 0 bases short and J 1 base short, with 7 bases between. The CDR3 sequence is CASSYSVQSGNTIYF. Written as DNA, the CDR3 is TGTGCCAGCAGTTACTCCGTACAATCTGGAAACACCATATATTTT.

There are many counts of this clonotype. CDR3 region: CASSYRTRDEDGYTF. The CDR3 DNA reads TGTGCCAGCAGCTACCGAACCCGGGACGAAGATGGCTACACCTTC. V gene TRBV7-8 combines with J gene TRBJ1-2; D is possibly TRBD1 (5 bases). Germline values: CDR1 SGHVS, CDR2 FQNEAQ. V shed 4 bases and J shed 6 bases, with 18 bases lying between them. This CDR3 has 15 residues.

This clonotype was counted at least ten times. The chain employs TRBV18 and TRBJ1-6; TRBD1 aligns across 7 bases. CDR1 is KGHSH and CDR2 is LQKENI in the germline V gene. V shed 3 bases and J 5 bases; nucleotides not matched to a gene: 4. The CDR3 runs to 15 residues. CDR3 amino acids: CASSPRDSDNSPLHF. The CDR3, as DNA: TGTGCCAGCTCACCCCGGGACAGCGATAATTCACCCCTCCACTTT.

The sample holds many counts of this clonotype. J is TRBJ2-7 and V is TRBV29-1; TRBD2 is a possible D gene (5 bases). Germline V gives CDR1 SQVTM, CDR2 ANQGSEA. The CDR3 contains 12 residues. The germline V and J ends were trimmed by 6 bases and 2 bases, with 11 bases remaining between them. The CDR3 DNA sequence: TGCAGCGTGGGGAGTGAAACCTACGAGCAGTACTTC. It encodes CSVGSETYEQYF.

The sample holds many counts of this clonotype. The genes are TRBV6-2 or TRBV6-3 and TRBJ1-6; no firm D call. The CDR3 loop spans 15 amino acids. Germline V gene data show CDR1 as MNHEY and CDR2 as SVGEGT. Trimming stripped 2 bases from V and 7 bases from J, with 12 bases between. The CDR3 DNA reads as TGTGCCAGCAGTTACAGTCGGTTGGTGAATTCACCCCTCCACTTT. Amino acids: CASSYSRLVNSPLHF.

This clonotype was seen many times. The V call is TRBV12-3 or TRBV12-4, the J call TRBJ1-5; D unclear. This CDR3 has 13 amino acids. Deletions cut 3 bases from V and 7 bases from J, with 10 bases between. The CDR3, as DNA: TGTGCCAGCAGTTTGTGGGCGGGCCAGCCCCAGCATTTT. Its translation is CASSLWAGQPQHF.

This clonotype was seen ten or more times. The chain recombines TRBV10-1 with TRBJ2-2; 10 positions match TRBD2. CDR1 is WNHNN and CDR2 is SYGVQD in the germline V gene (reference sequence). Losses at the gene ends were 7 bases for V and 2 bases for J; bases not matched to a gene: 10. The CDR3 length is 17 residues. The CDR3 reads CASIYGLAVFNTGELFF. The CDR3 bases are TGCGCCAGCATCTATGGACTAGCGGTATTCAACACCGGGGAGCTGTTTTTT.